The T cell receptor (beta chain) under discussion was sequenced for a study of cytomegalovirus exposure and HLA in healthy donors. Primers for the PCR totalled 60 Vbeta and 13 Jbeta. Only in-frame clones appear in the TCRdb table, and some are missing; sequencing was by immunoSEQ multiplex PCR. The data show around 99,000 clones, 60% to 80% seen once. Of note for this clone: Antigen specificity is unknown.

In germline, CDR1 is SGDLS, CDR2 YYNGEE. V lost 4 bases and J 8 bases, leaving 18 bases between the germline ends. The CDR3 runs 14 residues. Study-wide results and caveats: Cytomegalovirus association was assigned to some 160 TCR beta chains. Trimming of TCR beta V- and J-genes showed a link, identified in a later analysis, to a missense DCLRE1C variant. Later analysis showed TCR association rates varying by HLA locus, highest for DRB1 and lowest for HLA-C. Within the data, a cluster of highly shared sequence variants was likely a sequencing artifact.

This chain connects TRBV9 to TRBJ1-2; D is perhaps TRBD1 (5 bases). This clonotype was obtained from a man between 18 and 29 years old in good health and CMV-seronegative. Material: PBMCs. DNA of the CDR3: TGTGCCAGCAGCAAAAGGGGCAGGGTAGACGGCTACACCTTC. Amino acids: CASSKRGRVDGYTF.